This T cell receptor beta chain was retrieved from a study of neurological immune-mediated disorders. cDNA synthesis was performed by 5'RACE with 10-nucleotide random UMIs. TCRdb reprocessed the 5' RACE reads via MiXCR and lists one record per CDR3 protein. The sample includes about 95,000 distinct CDR3 sequences, 3.5% of them seen just once. General study points: HTLV-1-associated myelopathy had the most TCR clonal expansion, and multiple sclerosis had the least, less than healthy controls. With the multiple sclerosis repertoire cluster, none of the clinical or MRI features showed an association. When the repertoires were sorted by phylogenetic grouping, those of 18 of 34 multiple sclerosis patients ended up in one related-CDR3 cluster, a possible signature.

This CDR3 contains 13 residues. The V and J ends lost 2 bases and 3 bases respectively, with 7 bases between them. Germline V gene data show CDR1 as MNHEY and CDR2 as SVGAGI. This clonotype was counted many times. The antigen is undetermined. This sequence originates from a woman aged 18-29 years with multiple sclerosis. The chain links TRBV6-5 to TRBJ2-5; D is unresolved. Sequenced sample: PBMCs. CDR3 sequence: CASSYRVEETQYF. The CDR3 DNA sequence: TGTGCCAGCAGTTACCGAGTCGAAGAGACCCAGTACTTC.